This is a list of T cell receptor beta chains from one sample in a study of cytomegalovirus exposure and HLA in healthy donors. The protocol was immunoSEQ multiplex PCR, while the TCRdb copy is restricted to in-frame clones and leaves out a portion. Of about 200,000 clones listed, 85% were seen once; the top ten hold approximately 2.1%. What was sequenced was PBMCs. The receptors here all came from a woman between 50 and 59 years old in good health and CMV-seronegative. The CDR3 runs from the conserved cysteine through the conserved F or W. The D gene is left open where the match is weak. Rows may omit the clone size; those that give it use once, few, many or a size class.

cdr3_length: 16
v_call: TRBV6-5
clone_size: NA
j_call: TRBJ2-7
d_call: NA
cdr3_nt: TGTGCCAGCAGTTGGGGGCGGAACGGATTCTCCTACGAGCAGTACTTC
cdr3_aa: CASSWGRNGFSYEQYF

cdr3_length: 17
v_call: TRBV28
clone_size: NA
j_call: TRBJ1-2
d_call: TRBD1
cdr3_nt: TGTGCCAGCAGTCGAACCGGGACAGGGGGCCGGCACTATGGCTACACCTTC
cdr3_aa: CASSRTGTGGRHYGYTF

cdr3_length: 12
v_call: TRBV7-9
clone_size: NA
j_call: TRBJ2-1
d_call: TRBD2
cdr3_nt: TGTGCCAGCAGCTTAATGGTTGGACTAGTCTTCTTC
cdr3_aa: CASSLMVGLVFF

cdr3_length: 13
v_call: TRBV19
clone_size: NA
j_call: TRBJ1-2
d_call: TRBD1
cdr3_nt: TGTGCCAGTAGTGCCAGGGGGCAAGGGGCCTACACCTTC
cdr3_aa: CASSARGQGAYTF

cdr3_length: 17
v_call: TRBV4-3
clone_size: few
j_call: TRBJ1-3
d_call: NA
cdr3_nt: TGCGCCAGCAGCCAAGGGGGGGGCAGGGTGTATGGAAACACCATATATTTT
cdr3_aa: CASSQGGGRVYGNTIYF

cdr3_length: 15
v_call: TRBV29-1
clone_size: NA
j_call: TRBJ2-3
d_call: NA
cdr3_nt: TGCAGCGTTGAGGCAGGATTTAGTAACACAGATACGCAGTATTTT
cdr3_aa: CSVEAGFSNTDTQYF

cdr3_length: 14
v_call: TRBV30
clone_size: NA
j_call: TRBJ2-2
d_call: NA
cdr3_nt: TGTGCCTGGAAGAAACGGGAGAACACCGGGGAGCTGTTTTTT
cdr3_aa: CAWKKRENTGELFF

cdr3_length: 12
v_call: TRBV7-9
clone_size: NA
j_call: TRBJ1-2
d_call: NA
cdr3_nt: TGTTCCAGCAGCTCCGTCCACTATGGCTACACCTTC
cdr3_aa: CSSSSVHYGYTF

cdr3_length: 13
v_call: TRBV4-2
clone_size: few
j_call: TRBJ2-1
d_call: NA
cdr3_nt: TGTGCCAGCAGCCAAGAGGCTTACAATGAGCAGTTCTTC
cdr3_aa: CASSQEAYNEQFF

cdr3_length: 13
v_call: TRBV6-6
clone_size: few
j_call: TRBJ2-2
d_call: TRBD2
cdr3_nt: TGTGCCAGCAGGATAGCGGGCACCGGGGAGCTGTTTTTT
cdr3_aa: CASRIAGTGELFF

cdr3_length: 16
v_call: TRBV14
clone_size: NA
j_call: TRBJ2-1
d_call: TRBD2
cdr3_nt: TGTGCCAGCAGCCATCTTTCTAGCGGGAGTGACAATGAGCAGTTCTTC
cdr3_aa: CASSHLSSGSDNEQFF

cdr3_length: 16
v_call: TRBV14
clone_size: few
j_call: TRBJ2-7
d_call: NA
cdr3_nt: TGTGCCAGCAGCCAATTAAAAGGGCAGGGGTCCCACGAGCAGTACTTC
cdr3_aa: CASSQLKGQGSHEQYF

cdr3_length: 16
v_call: TRBV11-3
clone_size: NA
j_call: TRBJ1-3
d_call: TRBD1
cdr3_nt: TGTGCCAGCAGCTTCGACGGACAGGGCGGGGGAAACACCATATATTTT
cdr3_aa: CASSFDGQGGGNTIYF

cdr3_length: 18
v_call: TRBV19
clone_size: NA
j_call: TRBJ2-5
d_call: TRBD2
cdr3_nt: TGTGCCAGTAGTTTAAGGACTAGCGGGAGCGTTCACTTAGAGACCCAGTACTTC
cdr3_aa: CASSLRTSGSVHLETQYF

cdr3_length: 12
v_call: TRBV28
clone_size: NA
j_call: TRBJ2-7
d_call: NA
cdr3_nt: TGTGCCACCCTCAACGACTGGTACGAGCAGTACTTC
cdr3_aa: CATLNDWYEQYF

cdr3_length: 14
v_call: TRBV15
clone_size: NA
j_call: TRBJ1-2
d_call: TRBD1
cdr3_nt: TGTGCCACCAGCTATACTCGACAGGGTGATGGCTACACCTTC
cdr3_aa: CATSYTRQGDGYTF

cdr3_length: 15
v_call: TRBV2
clone_size: NA
j_call: TRBJ2-7
d_call: NA
cdr3_nt: TGTGCCAGCAGTGGGACCGCGGGACAGCTATACGAGCAGTACTTC
cdr3_aa: CASSGTAGQLYEQYF

cdr3_length: 15
v_call: TRBV6-5
clone_size: NA
j_call: TRBJ1-4
d_call: NA
cdr3_nt: TGTGCCAGCAGTCCCCAGGGGATGGTTAATGAAAAACTGTTTTTT
cdr3_aa: CASSPQGMVNEKLFF

cdr3_length: 16
v_call: TRBV7-9
clone_size: NA
j_call: TRBJ1-1
d_call: NA
cdr3_nt: TGTGCCAGCAGCCAAAACATAATGACAGAGAACACTGAAGCTTTCTTT
cdr3_aa: CASSQNIMTENTEAFF

cdr3_length: 15
v_call: TRBV6-5
clone_size: NA
j_call: TRBJ2-3
d_call: TRBD1
cdr3_nt: TGTGCCAGCAGGGGGTACAGGGGGCTGGTAGATACGCAGTATTTT
cdr3_aa: CASRGYRGLVDTQYF

cdr3_length: 14
v_call: TRBV6-6
clone_size: once
j_call: TRBJ1-5
d_call: TRBD1
cdr3_nt: TGTGCCAGCAGGGGCGGACAGGGAAATCAGCCCCAGCATTTT
cdr3_aa: CASRGGQGNQPQHF

cdr3_length: 13
v_call: TRBV5-1
clone_size: NA
j_call: TRBJ2-5
d_call: NA
cdr3_nt: TGCGCCAGCAGCTTGGGCCCAGGGGAGACCCAGTACTTC
cdr3_aa: CASSLGPGETQYF

cdr3_length: 17
v_call: TRBV9
clone_size: NA
j_call: TRBJ1-2
d_call: NA
cdr3_nt: TGTGCCAGCAGCGAATCAGGGGAGAGGTACTTAGGCTATGGCTACACCTTC
cdr3_aa: CASSESGERYLGYGYTF

cdr3_length: 15
v_call: TRBV9
clone_size: NA
j_call: TRBJ2-7
d_call: NA
cdr3_nt: TGTGCCAGCAGCGTAGCCGGGGACACCACCTACGAGCAGTACTTC
cdr3_aa: CASSVAGDTTYEQYF

cdr3_length: 13
v_call: TRBV10-2
clone_size: few
j_call: TRBJ2-1
d_call: TRBD2
cdr3_nt: TGCGCCAGCCGAGATAGCGGGAGCAATGAGCAGTTCTTC
cdr3_aa: CASRDSGSNEQFF

cdr3_length: 14
v_call: TRBV28
clone_size: NA
j_call: TRBJ1-1
d_call: TRBD1
cdr3_nt: TGTGCCAGCAGCCCGGGCAGGGGGCACACTGAAGCTTTCTTT
cdr3_aa: CASSPGRGHTEAFF

cdr3_length: 17
v_call: TRBV6-1
clone_size: NA
j_call: TRBJ2-3
d_call: NA
cdr3_nt: TGTGCCAGCAGTGAAGCGCGGGGAAGACAAGCAAATCAGCCCCAGTATTTT
cdr3_aa: CASSEARGRQANQPQYF

cdr3_length: 12
v_call: TRBV28
clone_size: NA
j_call: TRBJ2-7
d_call: NA
cdr3_nt: TGTGCCAGCAGTTTGTTAACCTACGAGCAGTACTTC
cdr3_aa: CASSLLTYEQYF

cdr3_length: 14
v_call: TRBV5-1
clone_size: once
j_call: TRBJ2-7
d_call: TRBD1
cdr3_nt: TGCGCCAGCAGCGTACGGGACAGAGCCTACGAGCAGTACTTC
cdr3_aa: CASSVRDRAYEQYF

cdr3_length: 18
v_call: TRBV19
clone_size: NA
j_call: TRBJ2-1
d_call: NA
cdr3_nt: TGTGCCAGTAGGCCTGATGGGTGGGGCCTGGACTCCTACAATGAGCAGTTCTTC
cdr3_aa: CASRPDGWGLDSYNEQFF

cdr3_length: 16
v_call: TRBV7-2
clone_size: NA
j_call: TRBJ2-3
d_call: TRBD2
cdr3_nt: TGTGCCAGCAGCCCGATGAGGAGCGGGAGAACAGATACGCAGTATTTT
cdr3_aa: CASSPMRSGRTDTQYF

cdr3_length: 15
v_call: TRBV6-5
clone_size: few
j_call: TRBJ2-3
d_call: NA
cdr3_nt: TGTGCCAGCAGTTTGCGGCGTCACCCCCCAGATACGCAGTATTTT
cdr3_aa: CASSLRRHPPDTQYF

cdr3_length: 18
v_call: TRBV27
clone_size: NA
j_call: TRBJ2-1
d_call: TRBD2
cdr3_nt: TGTGCCAGCAGTTTGACTAGCGGGAGGGCCTTCTCCTACAATGAGCAGTTCTTC
cdr3_aa: CASSLTSGRAFSYNEQFF

cdr3_length: 16
v_call: TRBV10-2
clone_size: once
j_call: TRBJ1-5
d_call: TRBD1
cdr3_nt: TGCGCCAGCAGTTTCCAGGGACAGGGGAACAATCAGCCCCAGCATTTT
cdr3_aa: CASSFQGQGNNQPQHF

cdr3_length: 15
v_call: TRBV27
clone_size: NA
j_call: TRBJ2-3
d_call: NA
cdr3_nt: TGTGCCAGCGCCTCCGTCTCTGAGGGCACAGATACGCAGTATTTT
cdr3_aa: CASASVSEGTDTQYF

cdr3_length: 19
v_call: TRBV7-9
clone_size: NA
j_call: TRBJ2-1
d_call: TRBD2
cdr3_nt: TGTGCCAGCAGCTCCACCCTGGTGACTAGCGGGCGCTCCTACAATGAGCAGTTCTTC
cdr3_aa: CASSSTLVTSGRSYNEQFF

cdr3_length: 16
v_call: TRBV6-5
clone_size: NA
j_call: TRBJ1-4
d_call: NA
cdr3_nt: TGTGCCAGCAGTTCGGGGATCTTTGCAACTAATGAAAAACTGTTTTTT
cdr3_aa: CASSSGIFATNEKLFF

cdr3_length: 15
v_call: TRBV25-1
clone_size: NA
j_call: TRBJ2-7
d_call: NA
cdr3_nt: TGTGCCTCTCAAATAGGCACCGGGACATATGGCGAGCAGTACTTC
cdr3_aa: CASQIGTGTYGEQYF

cdr3_length: 14
v_call: TRBV7-8
clone_size: once
j_call: TRBJ2-3
d_call: NA
cdr3_nt: TGTGCCAGCAGCCCTGGGGCGCTTCCAGATACGCAGTATTTT
cdr3_aa: CASSPGALPDTQYF

cdr3_length: 15
v_call: TRBV7-9
clone_size: NA
j_call: TRBJ2-1
d_call: TRBD2
cdr3_nt: TGTGCCAGCAGGGGTAGCGGGAGCCACTACAATGAGCAGTTCTTC
cdr3_aa: CASRGSGSHYNEQFF

cdr3_length: 14
v_call: TRBV30
clone_size: once
j_call: TRBJ2-1
d_call: TRBD1
cdr3_nt: TGTGCCTGGAGTGCAGGGGGAACCTACAATGAGCAGTTCTTC
cdr3_aa: CAWSAGGTYNEQFF

cdr3_length: 15
v_call: TRBV9
clone_size: NA
j_call: TRBJ1-1
d_call: NA
cdr3_nt: TGTGCCAGCAGCGTGGCCCCCCATGAAAACACTGAAGCTTTCTTT
cdr3_aa: CASSVAPHENTEAFF

cdr3_length: 16
v_call: TRBV15
clone_size: NA
j_call: TRBJ1-5
d_call: NA
cdr3_nt: TGTGCCACCAGCAGAGGGACTTCTCATAGCAATCAGCCCCAGCATTTT
cdr3_aa: CATSRGTSHSNQPQHF

cdr3_length: 14
v_call: TRBV7-9
clone_size: NA
j_call: TRBJ1-4
d_call: NA
cdr3_nt: TGTGCCAGCAGCTACGTGGAGGCTAATGAAAAACTGTTTTTT
cdr3_aa: CASSYVEANEKLFF

cdr3_length: 15
v_call: TRBV29-1
clone_size: NA
j_call: TRBJ1-1
d_call: NA
cdr3_nt: TGCAGCGTTGAGATAAGGGGCAGGGCGGGGACTGAAGCTTTCTTT
cdr3_aa: CSVEIRGRAGTEAFF

cdr3_length: 13
v_call: TRBV28
clone_size: NA
j_call: TRBJ2-3
d_call: NA
cdr3_nt: TGTGCCAGCAGTTTGCAGGTCCCAGATACGCAGTATTTT
cdr3_aa: CASSLQVPDTQYF

cdr3_length: 15
v_call: TRBV28
clone_size: NA
j_call: TRBJ2-1
d_call: NA
cdr3_nt: TGTGCCAGCATGGCCCGTGTGGCTAGTTTTAACGAGCAGTTCTTC
cdr3_aa: CASMARVASFNEQFF

cdr3_length: 15
v_call: TRBV5-1
clone_size: NA
j_call: TRBJ2-2
d_call: TRBD1
cdr3_nt: TGCGCCAGCAGCTCCGGGACAGGGTGGGACGGGGAGCTGTTTTTT
cdr3_aa: CASSSGTGWDGELFF

cdr3_length: 16
v_call: TRBV5-1
clone_size: NA
j_call: TRBJ2-1
d_call: NA
cdr3_nt: TGCGCCAGCAGCTTCGGAAGAGGTGTGGCAGTTGATGAGCAGTTCTTC
cdr3_aa: CASSFGRGVAVDEQFF

cdr3_length: 15
v_call: TRBV7-9
clone_size: NA
j_call: TRBJ1-4
d_call: NA
cdr3_nt: TGTGCCAGCAGCTTACAGGGGTGGGGAAATGAAAAACTGTTTTTT
cdr3_aa: CASSLQGWGNEKLFF

cdr3_length: 20
v_call: TRBV9
clone_size: NA
j_call: TRBJ2-1
d_call: TRBD2
cdr3_nt: TGTGCCAGCAGCGTAGCCGGGCTAGCGGGGGACAGGAGCTCCTACAATGAGCAGTTCTTC
cdr3_aa: CASSVAGLAGDRSSYNEQFF

cdr3_length: 16
v_call: TRBV5-1
clone_size: once
j_call: TRBJ2-2
d_call: TRBD2
cdr3_nt: TGCGCCAGCAGCTTGGGGTGGACTAGCAACCCCGGGGAGCTGTTTTTT
cdr3_aa: CASSLGWTSNPGELFF

cdr3_length: 15
v_call: TRBV6-1
clone_size: NA
j_call: TRBJ1-2
d_call: NA
cdr3_nt: TGTGCCAGCAGTGAAGCGGATCGAGCGGGCTATGGCTACACCTTC
cdr3_aa: CASSEADRAGYGYTF

cdr3_length: 14
v_call: TRBV6-1
clone_size: NA
j_call: TRBJ2-7
d_call: NA
cdr3_nt: TGTGCCAGCAGTGAACTGGTTGGCGGGGTGCAGTGGTACTTC
cdr3_aa: CASSELVGGVQWYF